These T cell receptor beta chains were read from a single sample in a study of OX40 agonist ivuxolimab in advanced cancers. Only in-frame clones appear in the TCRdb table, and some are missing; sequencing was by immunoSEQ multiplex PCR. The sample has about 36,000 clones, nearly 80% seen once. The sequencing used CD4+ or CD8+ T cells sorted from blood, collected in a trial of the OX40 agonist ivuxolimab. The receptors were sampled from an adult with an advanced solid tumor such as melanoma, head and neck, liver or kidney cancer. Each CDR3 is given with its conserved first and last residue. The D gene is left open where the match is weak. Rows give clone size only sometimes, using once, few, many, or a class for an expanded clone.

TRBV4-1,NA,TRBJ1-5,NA,CASSQDLGQSNRPQHF,TGCGCCAGCAGCCAAGATCTTGGACAGTCCAATCGGCCCCAGCATTTT
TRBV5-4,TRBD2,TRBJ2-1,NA,CASSPGTTNEQFF,TGTGCCAGCAGCCCCGGGACTACTAATGAGCAGTTCTTC
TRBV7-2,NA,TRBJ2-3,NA,CASSLFDDTQYF,TGTGCCAGCAGCTTATTCGACGATACGCAGTATTTT
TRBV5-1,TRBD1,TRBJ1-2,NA,CASSLVDRGWTNYGYTF,TGCGCCAGCAGCTTGGTCGACAGGGGGTGGACTAACTATGGCTACACCTTC
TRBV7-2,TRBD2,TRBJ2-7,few,CASSLGAGARYEQYF,TGTGCCAGCAGCTTAGGAGCGGGAGCTAGGTACGAGCAGTACTTC
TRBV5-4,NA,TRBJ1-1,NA,CASSLGQANTEAFF,TGTGCCAGCAGCTTGGGACAGGCGAACACTGAAGCTTTCTTT
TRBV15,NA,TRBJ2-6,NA,CATSREGFGANVLTF,TGTGCCACCAGCAGAGAGGGTTTTGGGGCCAACGTCCTGACTTTC
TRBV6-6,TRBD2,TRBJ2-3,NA,CASSLGRSGRTDTQYF,TGTGCCAGCAGTTTGGGGCGTAGCGGGAGAACAGATACGCAGTATTTT
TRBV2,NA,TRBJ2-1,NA,CASLDSLEQFF,TGTGCCAGCCTAGACAGCCTGGAGCAGTTCTTC
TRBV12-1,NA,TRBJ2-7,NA,CASSSGQASYEQYF,TGTGCCAGCAGCTCAGGACAGGCCTCCTACGAGCAGTACTTC
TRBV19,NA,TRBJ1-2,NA,CASSILGGFYGYTF,TGTGCCAGTAGTATTTTAGGAGGGTTCTATGGCTACACCTTC
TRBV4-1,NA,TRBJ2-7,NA,CASSQDEGQYEQYF,TGCGCCAGCAGCCAAGATGAAGGACAGTACGAGCAGTACTTC
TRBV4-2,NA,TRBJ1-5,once,CASSPTWGQPQHF,TGTGCCAGCAGCCCCACCTGGGGTCAGCCCCAGCATTTT
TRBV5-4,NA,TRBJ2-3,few,CASSLGGTSTDTQYF,TGTGCCAGCAGCTTGGGGGGAACTAGCACAGATACGCAGTATTTT